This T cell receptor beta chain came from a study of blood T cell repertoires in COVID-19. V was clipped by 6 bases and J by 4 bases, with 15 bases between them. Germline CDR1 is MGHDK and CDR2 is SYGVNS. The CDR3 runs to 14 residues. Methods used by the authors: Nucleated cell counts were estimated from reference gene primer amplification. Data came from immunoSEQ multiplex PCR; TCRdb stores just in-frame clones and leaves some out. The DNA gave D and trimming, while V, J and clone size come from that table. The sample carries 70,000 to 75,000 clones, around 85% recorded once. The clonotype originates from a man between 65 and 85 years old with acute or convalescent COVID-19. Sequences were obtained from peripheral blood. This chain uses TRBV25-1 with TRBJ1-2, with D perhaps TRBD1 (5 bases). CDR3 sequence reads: CASSGKGILYGYTF. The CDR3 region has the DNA TGTGCCAGCAGCGGAAAGGGGATCCTCTATGGCTACACCTTC.